This T cell receptor beta chain came from a study of blood T cell repertoires in COVID-19. How the authors handled the data: Nucleated cell number was recorded as an estimate derived from reference gene primer amplification. The data were produced by immunoSEQ multiplex PCR, yet TCRdb's version contains in-frame clones alone and is incomplete. That table supplies the V and J calls and clone size; D and trimming were determined from the DNA. The sample holds 250,000 to 400,000 clones; roughly 91% are singletons and the top ten take 1%. The CDR3 extends over 15 amino acids. Unmatched junction bases numbered 11, after V lost 2 bases and J lost 8 bases. Germline-derived CDR1 and CDR2 are GTSNPN and SVGIG (reference sequence).

The chain carries TRBV30 and TRBJ1-2, with 10 positions matching TRBD1. The material sequenced was peripheral blood. The source is a man aged 50 or older with active or convalescent COVID-19. The CDR3 DNA reads as TGTGCCTGGAGTCCCCGTGACAGGGGGCAACGGGGCTACACCTTC. This gives the protein CAWSPRDRGQRGYTF.